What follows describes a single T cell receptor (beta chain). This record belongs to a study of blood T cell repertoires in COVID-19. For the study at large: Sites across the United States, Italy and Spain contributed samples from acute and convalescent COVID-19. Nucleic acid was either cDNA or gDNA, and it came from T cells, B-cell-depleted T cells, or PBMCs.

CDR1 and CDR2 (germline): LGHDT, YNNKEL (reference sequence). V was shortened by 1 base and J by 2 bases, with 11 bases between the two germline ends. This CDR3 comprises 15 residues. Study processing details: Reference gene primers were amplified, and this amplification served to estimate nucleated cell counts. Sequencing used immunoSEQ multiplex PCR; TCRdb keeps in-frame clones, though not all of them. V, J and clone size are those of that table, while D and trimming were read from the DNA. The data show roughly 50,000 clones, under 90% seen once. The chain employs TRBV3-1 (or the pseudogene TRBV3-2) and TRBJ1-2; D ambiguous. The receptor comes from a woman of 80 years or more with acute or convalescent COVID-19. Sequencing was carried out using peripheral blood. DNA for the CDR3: TGTGCCAGCAGCCAAGCCTATCCAGGAAACTATGGCTACACCTTC. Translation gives CASSQAYPGNYGYTF.